The present T cell receptor (beta chain) was sequenced within a study of cytotoxic CD8 clonotypes in ibrutinib-treated CLL. Study-wide points: Sampling times, which were not matched between the groups, differed between sustained-remission patients and progressing patients.

Researchers set a sequencing depth target of 1 in 200,000 to 1 in 1 million T cells. Only in-frame clones appear in the TCRdb table, and some are missing; sequencing was by immunoSEQ multiplex PCR. Here the sample spans 60,000 to 65,000 clones, around three fifths being singletons. On this clone itself: The antigen is unknown.

This TCR came from a human donor with chronic lymphocytic leukemia. The material was PBMCs, obtained after 12 months of ibrutinib treatment.

In DNA, the CDR3 is TGTGCCAGTAGTATTCTTAGAAAGAGGGATCAGCCCCAGCATTTT. Translated: CASSILRKRDQPQHF. V and J are TRBV19 and TRBJ1-5; D gene uncertain. The CDR3 covers 15 residues. V was shortened by 3 bases and J by 5 bases, with 14 bases between the two germline ends. The germline gives CDR1 LNHDA, CDR2 SQIVND (reference sequence). The full variable domain, in which reference TRBV19 and TRBJ1-5 provide the parts outside the CDR3, is DGGITQSPKYLFRKEGQNVTLSCEQNLNHDAMYWYRQDPGQGLRLIYYSQIVNDFQKGDIAEGYSVSREKKESFPLTVTSAQKNPTAFYLCASSILRKRDQPQHFGDGTRLSIL.